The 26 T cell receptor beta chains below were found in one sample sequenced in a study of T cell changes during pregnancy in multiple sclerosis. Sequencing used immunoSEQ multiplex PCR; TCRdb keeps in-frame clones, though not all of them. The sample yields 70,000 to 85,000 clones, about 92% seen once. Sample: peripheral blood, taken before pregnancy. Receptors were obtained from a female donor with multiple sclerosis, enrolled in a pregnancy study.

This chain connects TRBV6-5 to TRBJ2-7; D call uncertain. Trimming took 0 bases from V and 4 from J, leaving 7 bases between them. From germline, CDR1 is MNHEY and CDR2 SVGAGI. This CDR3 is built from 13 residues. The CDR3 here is CASSYSAQYEQYF. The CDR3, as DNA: TGTGCCAGCAGTTACTCGGCCCAGTACGAGCAGTACTTC.

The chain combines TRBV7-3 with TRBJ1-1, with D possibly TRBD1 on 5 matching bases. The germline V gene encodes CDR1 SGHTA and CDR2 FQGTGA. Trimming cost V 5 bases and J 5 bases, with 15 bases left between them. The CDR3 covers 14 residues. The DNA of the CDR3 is TGTGCCAGCAGCCCCGAAGGGGTTTGGACTGAAGCTTTCTTT. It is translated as CASSPEGVWTEAFF.

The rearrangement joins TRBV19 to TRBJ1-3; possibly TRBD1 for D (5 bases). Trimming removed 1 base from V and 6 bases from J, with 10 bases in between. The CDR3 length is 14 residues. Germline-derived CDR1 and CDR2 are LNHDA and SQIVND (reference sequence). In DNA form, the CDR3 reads TGTGCCAGTAGTATAGCCCGACAGCAAAACACCATATATTTT. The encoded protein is CASSIARQQNTIYF.

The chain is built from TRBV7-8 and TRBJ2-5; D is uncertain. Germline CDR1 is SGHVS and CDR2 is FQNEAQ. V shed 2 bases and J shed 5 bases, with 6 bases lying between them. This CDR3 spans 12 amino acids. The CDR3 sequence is CASSLSRETQYF. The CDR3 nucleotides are TGTGCCAGCAGCTTATCGCGGGAGACCCAGTACTTC. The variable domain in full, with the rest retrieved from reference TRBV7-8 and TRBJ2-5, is GAGVSQSPRYKVAKRGQDVALRCDPISGHVSLFWYQQALGQGPEFLTYFQNEAQLDKSGLPSDRFFAERPEGSVSTLKIQRTQQEDSAVYLCASSLSRETQYFGPGTRLLVL.

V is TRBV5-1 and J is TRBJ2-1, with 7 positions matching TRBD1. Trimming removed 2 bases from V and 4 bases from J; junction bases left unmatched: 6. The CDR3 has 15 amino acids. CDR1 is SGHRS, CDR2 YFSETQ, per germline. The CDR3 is CASSFEGARYNEQFF. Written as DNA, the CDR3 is TGCGCCAGCAGCTTTGAGGGGGCGAGGTACAATGAGCAGTTCTTC.

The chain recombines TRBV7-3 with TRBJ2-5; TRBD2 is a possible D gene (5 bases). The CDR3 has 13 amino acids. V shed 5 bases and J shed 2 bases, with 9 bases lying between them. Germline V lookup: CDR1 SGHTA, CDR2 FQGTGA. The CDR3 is CASSKTIQETQYF. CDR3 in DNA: TGTGCCAGCAGCAAGACTATTCAAGAGACCCAGTACTTC.

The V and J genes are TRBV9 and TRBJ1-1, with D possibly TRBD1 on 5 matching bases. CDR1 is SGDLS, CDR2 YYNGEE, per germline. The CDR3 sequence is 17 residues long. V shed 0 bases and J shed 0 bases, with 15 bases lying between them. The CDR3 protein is CASSVDPGGGMNTEAFF. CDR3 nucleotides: TGTGCCAGCAGCGTAGACCCGGGGGGGGGAATGAACACTGAAGCTTTCTTT.

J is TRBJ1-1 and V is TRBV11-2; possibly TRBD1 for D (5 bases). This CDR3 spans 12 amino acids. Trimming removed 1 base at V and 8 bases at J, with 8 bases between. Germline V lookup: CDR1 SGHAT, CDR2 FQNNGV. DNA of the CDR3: TGTGCCAGCAGCTTAGTACAGGTGGAAGCTTTCTTT. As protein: CASSLVQVEAFF.

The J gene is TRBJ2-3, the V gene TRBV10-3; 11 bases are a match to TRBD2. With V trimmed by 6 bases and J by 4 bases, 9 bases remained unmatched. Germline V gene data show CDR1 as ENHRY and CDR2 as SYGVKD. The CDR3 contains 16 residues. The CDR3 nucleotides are TGTGCCATCAGGGATCTTAGCGGGGGGGTCCCAGATACGCAGTATTTT. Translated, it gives CAIRDLSGGVPDTQYF.

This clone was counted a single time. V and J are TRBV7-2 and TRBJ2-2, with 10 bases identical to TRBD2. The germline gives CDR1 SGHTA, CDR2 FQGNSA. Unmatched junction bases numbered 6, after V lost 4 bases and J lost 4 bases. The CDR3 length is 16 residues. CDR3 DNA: TGTGCCAGCAGCTCCCAGCGGGGGGGACGCACCGGGGAGCTGTTTTTT. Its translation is CASSSQRGGRTGELFF.

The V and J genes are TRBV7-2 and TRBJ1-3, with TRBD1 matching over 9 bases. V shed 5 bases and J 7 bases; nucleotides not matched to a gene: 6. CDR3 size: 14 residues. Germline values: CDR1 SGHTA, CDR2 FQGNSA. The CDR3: CASSPDRGDNTIYF. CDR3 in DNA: TGTGCCAGCAGCCCCGACAGGGGGGACAACACCATATATTTT.

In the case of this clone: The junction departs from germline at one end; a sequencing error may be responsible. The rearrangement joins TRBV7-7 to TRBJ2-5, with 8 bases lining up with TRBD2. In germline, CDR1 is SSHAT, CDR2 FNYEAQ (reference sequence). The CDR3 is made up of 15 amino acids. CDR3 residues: CASSRERGPQETQYF. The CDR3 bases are TGTGCTAGCAGCCGTGAGCGGGGGCCTCAAGAGACCCAGTACTTC.

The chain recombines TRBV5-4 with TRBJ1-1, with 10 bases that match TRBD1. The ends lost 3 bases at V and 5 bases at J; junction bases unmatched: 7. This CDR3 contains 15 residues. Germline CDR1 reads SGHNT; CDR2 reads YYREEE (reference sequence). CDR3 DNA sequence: TGTGCCAGCAGCTATTCAGACAGGGGGCGAACTGAAGCTTTCTTT. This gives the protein CASSYSDRGRTEAFF. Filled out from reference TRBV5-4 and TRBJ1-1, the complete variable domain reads ETGVTQSPTHLIKTRGQQVTLRCSSQSGHNTVSWYQQALGQGPQFIFQYYREEENGRGNFPPRFSGLQFPNYSSELNVNALELDDSALYLCASSYSDRGRTEAFFGQGTRLTVV.

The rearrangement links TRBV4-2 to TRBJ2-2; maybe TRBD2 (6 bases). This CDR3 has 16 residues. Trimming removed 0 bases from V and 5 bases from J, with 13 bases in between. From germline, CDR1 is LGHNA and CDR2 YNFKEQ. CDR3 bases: TGTGCCAGCAGCCAAGATGGGGCGGGATGGACCGGGGAGCTGTTTTTT. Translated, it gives CASSQDGAGWTGELFF.

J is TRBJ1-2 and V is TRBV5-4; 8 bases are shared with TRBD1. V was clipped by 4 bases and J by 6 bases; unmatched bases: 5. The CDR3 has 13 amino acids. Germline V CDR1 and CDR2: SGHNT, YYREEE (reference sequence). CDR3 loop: CASSPGQDHGYTF. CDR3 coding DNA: TGTGCCAGCAGCCCGGGACAGGATCATGGCTACACCTTC.

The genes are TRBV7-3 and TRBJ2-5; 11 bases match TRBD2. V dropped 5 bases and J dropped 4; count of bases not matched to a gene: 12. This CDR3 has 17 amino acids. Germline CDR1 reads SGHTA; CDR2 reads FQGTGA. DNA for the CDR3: TGTGCCAGCAGCCCCCGCCCCGGGACTAGCGGAGGAGAGACCCAGTACTTC. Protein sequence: CASSPRPGTSGGETQYF.

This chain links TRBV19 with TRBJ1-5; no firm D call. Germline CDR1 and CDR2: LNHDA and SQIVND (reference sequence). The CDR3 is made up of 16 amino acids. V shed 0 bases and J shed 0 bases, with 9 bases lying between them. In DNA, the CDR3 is TGTGCCAGTAGTATAGAGGTTCGGGGTAGCAATCAGCCCCAGCATTTT. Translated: CASSIEVRGSNQPQHF.

The CDR3 here is CATSRGDGRSDAFF. The CDR3 DNA is TGTGCCACCAGCAGAGGGGACGGGAGGTCCGACGCTTTCTTT. This chain connects TRBV15 to TRBJ1-1, with a weak D call TRBD1 (5 bases). Per the germline V gene, CDR1 is LNHNV and CDR2 is YYDKDF (reference sequence). V was clipped by 1 base and J by 11 bases, with 17 bases between them. This CDR3 has 14 amino acids.

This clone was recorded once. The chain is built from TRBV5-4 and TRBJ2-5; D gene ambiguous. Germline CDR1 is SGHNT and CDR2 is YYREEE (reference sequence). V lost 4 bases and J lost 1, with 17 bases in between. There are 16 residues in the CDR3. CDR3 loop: CASSIDRGLSQETQYF. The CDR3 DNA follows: TGTGCCAGCAGCATAGACCGAGGCCTCTCCCAAGAGACCCAGTACTTC. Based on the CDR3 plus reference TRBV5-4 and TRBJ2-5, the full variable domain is ETGVTQSPTHLIKTRGQQVTLRCSSQSGHNTVSWYQQALGQGPQFIFQYYREEENGRGNFPPRFSGLQFPNYSSELNVNALELDDSALYLCASSIDRGLSQETQYFGPGTRLLVL.

CDR3 loop: CASSLDPLANQPQHF. The CDR3 DNA reads as TGTGCCAGCAGCTTAGACCCCCTAGCCAATCAGCCCCAGCATTTT. This chain uses TRBV7-2 with TRBJ1-5, with no clear D. Between the trimmed V and J ends, which lost 1 base and 3 bases, there was a span of 10 bases. This CDR3 is built from 15 residues. The germline V gene has CDR1 SGHTA and CDR2 FQGNSA.

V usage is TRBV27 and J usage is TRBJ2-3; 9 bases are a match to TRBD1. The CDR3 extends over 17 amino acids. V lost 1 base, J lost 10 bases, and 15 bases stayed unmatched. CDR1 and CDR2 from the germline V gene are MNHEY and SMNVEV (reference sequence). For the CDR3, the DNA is TGTGCCAGCAGTTTATTGCCGGGACAGGGCGTGGGGTGGGCGCAGTATTTT. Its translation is CASSLLPGQGVGWAQYF.

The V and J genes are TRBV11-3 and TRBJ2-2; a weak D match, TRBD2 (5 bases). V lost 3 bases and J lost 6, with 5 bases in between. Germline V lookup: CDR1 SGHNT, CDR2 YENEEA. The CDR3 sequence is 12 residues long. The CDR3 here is CASSLGAGELFF. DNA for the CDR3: TGTGCCAGCAGCTTGGGAGCCGGGGAGCTGTTTTTT. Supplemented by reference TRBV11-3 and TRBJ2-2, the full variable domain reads EAGVVQSPRYKIIEKKQPVAFWCNPISGHNTLYWYLQNLGQGPELLIRYENEEAVDDSQLPKDRFSAERLKGVDSTLKIQPAELGDSAVYLCASSLGAGELFFGEGSRLTVL.

The CDR3 nucleotides read TGTGCCAGCGGATTAGGGACTAGCGGTGGAGCGCAGTACTTC. As protein: CASGLGTSGGAQYF. The V and J genes are TRBV6-5 and TRBJ2-7; TRBD2 matches at 11 bases. Germline trimming cut 8 bases from V and 9 bases from J; bases unmatched to any gene: 12. CDR1 is MNHEY and CDR2 is SVGAGI in the germline V gene. This CDR3 is built from 14 residues.

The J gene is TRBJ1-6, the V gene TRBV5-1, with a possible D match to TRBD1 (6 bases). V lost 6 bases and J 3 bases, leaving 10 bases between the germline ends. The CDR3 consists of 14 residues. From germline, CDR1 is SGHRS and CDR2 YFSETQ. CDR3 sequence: CASTRDNYNSPLHF. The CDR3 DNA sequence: TGCGCCAGCACCCGGGACAACTATAATTCACCCCTCCACTTT.

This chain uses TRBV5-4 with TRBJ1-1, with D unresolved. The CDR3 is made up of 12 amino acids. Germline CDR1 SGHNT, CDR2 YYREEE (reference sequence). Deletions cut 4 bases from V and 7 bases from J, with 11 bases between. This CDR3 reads CASSQAIGEAFF. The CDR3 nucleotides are TGTGCCAGCAGCCAGGCGATCGGTGAAGCTTTCTTT. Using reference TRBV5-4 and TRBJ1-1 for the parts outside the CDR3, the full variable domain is ETGVTQSPTHLIKTRGQQVTLRCSSQSGHNTVSWYQQALGQGPQFIFQYYREEENGRGNFPPRFSGLQFPNYSSELNVNALELDDSALYLCASSQAIGEAFFGQGTRLTVV.

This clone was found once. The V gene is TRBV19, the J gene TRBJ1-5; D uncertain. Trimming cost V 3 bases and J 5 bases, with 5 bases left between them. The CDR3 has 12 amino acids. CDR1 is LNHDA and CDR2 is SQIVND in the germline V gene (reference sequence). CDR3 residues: CASSMQYQPQHF. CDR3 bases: TGTGCCAGTAGTATGCAGTATCAGCCCCAGCATTTT.